This T cell receptor beta chain was recovered during a study of response to subunit inactivated influenza vaccine. TCRdb reprocessed the RT-PCR reads with MiXCR, giving one entry per CDR3 protein. The sample records roughly 620,000 distinct CDR3 sequences, roughly 12% being singletons. The CDR3 runs 15 residues. The J segment lost 4 bases and the V segment lost 6 bases, leaving 5 bases of the junction unmatched. Looked up from germline, CDR1 is ENHRY and CDR2 is SYGVKD. The same specimen was also included in a second study, on T cells expressing NK-cell markers. This second study says: The authors made TCR beta cDNA libraries by 5'RACE template switching. This switching added a universal primer site and UMIs. Sequencing of TCR beta repertoires drew on sorted CD3+CD56+NKG2C+, CD3+CD56+NKG2C- and CD3+CD56-NKG2C+ T cells.

This TCR derives from a man between 50 and 59 years old who received an inactivated influenza vaccine. The input for sequencing was PBMCs from blood, taken on the day of vaccination. V is TRBV10-3 and J is TRBJ2-1; 11 nucleotides agree with TRBD2. DNA of the CDR3: TGTGCCATCAGAGGGACTAGCGGAGGATACAATGAGCAGTTCTTC. This gives the protein CAIRGTSGGYNEQFF.